The 4 T cell receptor beta chains in this list originate from one sample, sequenced in a study of OX40 agonist ivuxolimab in advanced cancers. Receptors were amplified or captured by the immunoSEQ multiplex PCR assay. The clones in this table, taken by TCRdb from immuneACCESS, are in-frame only. Not every clone is retained; where verified, under half of the shortfall comes from an unresolved V gene, and the cause of the rest is unknown. The sample table holds about 130,000 clones, of which 90% to 95% were seen once. The ten largest clones capture about 0.93% of the sample. This sample comprised CD4+ or CD8+ T cells sorted from blood, obtained in a trial of the OX40 agonist ivuxolimab. The receptor set was obtained from an adult with an advanced solid tumor such as melanoma, head and neck, liver or kidney cancer.

CDR3 sequence (DNA): TGTGCCAGCAGCTTAACGGGGGATGAGCAGTTCTTC. Amino acids: CASSLTGDEQFF. This chain uses TRBV7-3 with TRBJ2-1; D is possibly TRBD1 or TRBD2 (5 bases each). The CDR3 runs to 12 residues. Per the germline V gene, CDR1 is SGHTA and CDR2 is FQGTGA. V was cut by 0 bases and J by 8 bases, with 5 bases left in between.

This clone was found once. The rearrangement joins TRBV5-1 to TRBJ2-3; 10 positions agree with TRBD2. CDR3 length: 16 residues. Per germline, CDR1 SGHRS and CDR2 YFSETQ. V was clipped by 1 base and J by 2 bases; unmatched bases: 4. This chain's CDR3 is CASSLWTSGITDTQYF. CDR3 in DNA: TGCGCCAGCAGCTTGTGGACTAGCGGAATCACAGATACGCAGTATTTT. Combining the CDR3 with reference TRBV5-1 and TRBJ2-3 gives the whole variable domain KAGVTQTPRYLIKTRGQQVTLSCSPISGHRSVSWYQQTPGQGLQFLFEYFSETQRNKGNFPGRFSGRQFSNSRSEMNVSTLELGDSALYLCASSLWTSGITDTQYFGPGTRLTVL.

The rearrangement joins TRBV21-1 to TRBJ1-6; the table names TRBD1, a call not compared with the DNA. TRBV21-1 is a listed pseudogene. This CDR3 has 14 residues. The CDR3 DNA is TGTGCCAGCACCCCGGGACACCTTAATTCACCCCTCCACTTT. Translated: CASTPGHLNSPLHF.

The V call is TRBV6-5, the J call TRBJ1-5; unclear D gene. Deletions cut 7 bases from V and 2 bases from J, with 9 bases between. The CDR3 runs to 13 residues. Germline V gene data show CDR1 as MNHEY and CDR2 as SVGAGI. CDR3 sequence: CASTPRGNQPQHF. The DNA for the CDR3 is TGTGCCAGCACCCCGAGGGGCAATCAGCCCCAGCATTTT.